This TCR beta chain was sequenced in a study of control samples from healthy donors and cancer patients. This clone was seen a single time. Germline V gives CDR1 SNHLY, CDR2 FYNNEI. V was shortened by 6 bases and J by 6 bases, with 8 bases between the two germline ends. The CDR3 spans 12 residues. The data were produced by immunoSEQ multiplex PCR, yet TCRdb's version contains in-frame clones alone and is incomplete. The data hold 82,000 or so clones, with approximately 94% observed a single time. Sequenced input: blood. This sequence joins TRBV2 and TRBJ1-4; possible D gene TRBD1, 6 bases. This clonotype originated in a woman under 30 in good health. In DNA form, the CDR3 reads TGTGCCAGCAGAGGGGGGGATGAAAAACTGTTTTTT. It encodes CASRGGDEKLFF.